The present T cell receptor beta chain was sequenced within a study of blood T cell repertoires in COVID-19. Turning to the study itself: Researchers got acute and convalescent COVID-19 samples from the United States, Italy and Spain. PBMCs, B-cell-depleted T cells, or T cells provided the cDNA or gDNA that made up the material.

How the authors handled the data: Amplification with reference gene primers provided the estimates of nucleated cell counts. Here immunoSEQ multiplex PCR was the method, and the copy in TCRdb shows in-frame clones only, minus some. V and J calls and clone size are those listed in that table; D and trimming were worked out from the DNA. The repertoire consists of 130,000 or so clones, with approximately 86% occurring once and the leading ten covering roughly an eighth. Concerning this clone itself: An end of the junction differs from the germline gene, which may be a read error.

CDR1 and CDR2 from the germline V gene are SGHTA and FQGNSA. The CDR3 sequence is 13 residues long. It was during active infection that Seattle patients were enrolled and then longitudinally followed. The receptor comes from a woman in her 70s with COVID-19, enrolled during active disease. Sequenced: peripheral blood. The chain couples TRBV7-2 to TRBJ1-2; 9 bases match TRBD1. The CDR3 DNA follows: TGCGGGGACAGGGCCCCGGAGGGCTATGGCTACACCTTC. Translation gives CGDRAPEGYGYTF.